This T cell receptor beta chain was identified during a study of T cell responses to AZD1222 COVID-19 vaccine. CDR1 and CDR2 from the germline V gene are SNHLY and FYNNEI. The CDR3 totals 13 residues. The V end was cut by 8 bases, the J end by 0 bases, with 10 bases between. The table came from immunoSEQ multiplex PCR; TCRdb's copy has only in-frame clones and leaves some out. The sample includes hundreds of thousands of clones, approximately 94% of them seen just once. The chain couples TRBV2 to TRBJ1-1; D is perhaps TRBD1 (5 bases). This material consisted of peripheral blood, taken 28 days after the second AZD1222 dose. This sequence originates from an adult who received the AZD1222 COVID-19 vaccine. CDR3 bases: TGTGCCAGCGGATACAGGATGAACACTGAAGCTTTCTTT. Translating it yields CASGYRMNTEAFF.